This T cell receptor (beta chain) was retrieved from a study of blood T cell repertoires in COVID-19. Study-level background: Samples representing acute and convalescent COVID-19 were sourced from the United States, Italy and Spain. The analysed material was cDNA or gDNA that came from T cells, B-cell-depleted T cells, or PBMCs.

Germline trimming cut 1 base from V and 7 bases from J; bases unmatched to any gene: 3. The CDR3 covers 14 residues. From germline, CDR1 is SGHKS and CDR2 YYEKEE (reference sequence). Per the original data handling: Estimated nucleated cell counts came from reference gene primer amplification. The protocol was immunoSEQ multiplex PCR, while the TCRdb copy is restricted to in-frame clones and leaves out a portion. Clone size and V and J calls were adopted from that table, with D and trimming inferred from the DNA. The table shows about 160,000 clones, with less than 90% occurring only once. This chain connects TRBV5-5 to TRBJ2-1; 9 bases agree with TRBD1. The clonotype comes from a woman in her 70s with acute or convalescent COVID-19. Input material: peripheral blood. Here the CDR3 reads CASSLTGGSNEQFF. CDR3 bases: TGTGCCAGCAGCTTGACAGGGGGCTCGAATGAGCAGTTCTTC.